This T cell receptor beta chain was captured by sequencing in a study of cytomegalovirus exposure and HLA in healthy donors (dated 2017 in TCRdb). Regarding the complete study: In an earlier analysis of approximately 640 of the donors, 276 Gb of sequence data and 100 million or so unique TCR beta sequences from roughly 200 million T cells were reported. An early release that covered 640 HLA-typed donors contained around 330 gigabases of sequencing data and around 85 million unique TCR sequences. Among the roughly 430 genotyped donors, around 81% belonged to the genetic ancestry cluster associated with self-reported Caucasian donors. The aim of the study was to test whether cataloging public T cell receptors could identify signatures of past pathogen exposure. The study profiled the T cell repertoires of more than 500 subjects by immunosequencing and related them to cytomegalovirus serostatus. Besides the first cohort of 550 to 750 subjects, a separate validation cohort made up of roughly 130 different subjects was used. To predict cytomegalovirus infection status, the study combined high-throughput TCR immunosequencing, statistical association of individual TCRs with disease status, and machine learning. A later analysis re-analyzed previously published TCR beta repertoires from 600 to 850 donors and added high-resolution HLA genotyping to study TCR occurrence patterns. Rather than drawing on any new phenotypic data, the later analysis identified candidate immune exposures from TCR beta sequences and the way those sequences occurred across donors. In an earlier analysis of a few hundred of the donors, high-throughput TCR beta sequencing was used to judge whether each TCR beta V gene segment behaved as functional or pseudogenic. Donor age, sex, ethnicity and CMV serostatus were collected together with the repertoire data. A later genetic analysis took genome-wide SNP genotypes for about 55% of the roughly 670 donors and used that subset as a discovery cohort. Every repertoire in the discovery cohort had been generated on one and the same sequencing platform. HLA typing included class I and class II loci at four-digit resolution. Typing coverage differed by locus: A, B, C, DRB1 and DQB1 were typed in roughly 629-630 donors, DQA1 in approximately 520, DPA1 in 600 to 610, and DPB1 in roughly 450. About five DR-DQ haplotypes were treated as single units for association and clustering because of strong linkage in the cohort. On average, roughly 200,000 unique TCR beta nucleotide sequences were sequenced per donor among about 400 genotyped donors of the cohort, with roughly 18% of those sequences being non-productive. The paper as a whole reports these results and caveats: Linkage disequilibrium might explain the correlated functional status among segregating V segments, but an unknown experimental factor could not be ruled out. A total of 150 to 200 TCR beta chains were listed by the study as associated with cytomegalovirus. An association between a missense DCLRE1C variant and V-gene and J-gene trimming of TCR beta chains was found in a later genetic analysis and replicated in an independent cohort. The only immune exposure information available for the cohort was CMV serostatus. Only TCR beta chains were sequenced in this cohort, and the absence of alpha or paired-chain data limited detectable features. A later analysis associated roughly 17,000 TCR beta sequences with specific HLA alleles at a false discovery rate of 0.05. Most TCR sequences were seen in very few donors, while some public TCRs were found in many individuals. Broadly in line with IMGT annotations, most TCR beta V segments showed up in productive rearrangements about 87% or about 30% of the time in an earlier analysis of several hundred of the donors. A later analysis found that TCR association rates varied across HLA loci, with DRB1 alleles showing the most associated TCRs and HLA-C alleles the fewest. Over 15 rarely observed V segments, including chromosome 9 orphons, were excluded from the earlier analysis of some 590 of the donors because counts were too low. The classifier was reported to diagnose cytomegalovirus status with high specificity and sensitivity in both the original cohort and the validation cohort. In a later analysis, most CMV-associated TCR beta chains were found to appear HLA-restricted, with HLA associations seemingly driven largely by CMV exposure. The authors suggested that the approach could potentially be generalized to other disease states and immunological phenotypes. The 87-base-pair reads could not distinguish some IMGT-functional V segments, including TRBV6-2 and TRBV6-3, so those segments were excluded. Compared with equally common non-associated chains, HLA-associated TCR beta chains in a later analysis were more clonally expanded and had lower generation probabilities. Three of the identified cytomegalovirus-associated TCR beta chains were confirmed in vitro to be specific for cytomegalovirus antigens. A later genetic analysis reported fewer N-insertions in productive TCRs among donors in an Asian-associated ancestry cluster than the roughly 640-donor mean. A further reported finding was that TCR beta sequences accurately predicted the HLA-A and HLA-B alleles for most subjects in the first cohort. When HLA alleles, especially DR and DQ, strongly co-occurred, TCR associations were difficult to assign to individual alleles. The sequencing pipeline was judged likely to have produced a cluster of highly shared sequence variants as a technical artifact. Presence/absence analyses assumed roughly uniform sequencing depth across donors, an assumption that may not hold. Because some donors lacked HLA typing at each locus, the association tests relied only on the typed subset. A later analysis reported that several top co-occurrence clusters appeared linked to parvovirus B19, influenza, CMV and Epstein-Barr virus.

The cohort was made up of approximately 670 healthy bone marrow donors. Cohort members were all nominally healthy when sampled, although unrecorded immune exposures were likely present. The donor was CMV seronegative and was included in the group of approximately 350 seronegative cohort members. Every donor gave a peripheral blood sample, and the peripheral blood mononuclear cells from that sample were used for TCR beta sequencing. The Qiagen DNeasy Blood Extraction Kit was used to extract genomic DNA from the blood cell samples. Receptors were amplified or captured by the immunoSEQ multiplex PCR assay. The multiplex PCR relied on a mix of 60 forward primers for TCR Vbeta segments and 13 reverse primers for TCR Jbeta segments. Amplification of the CDR3 region of rearranged TCR beta genes was performed with a multiplex PCR assay on genomic DNA. The amplified TCR beta libraries were sequenced on the Illumina HiSeq System as 87-base-pair reads. Per the source publication's procedure: A later analysis counted approximately 84 million unique TCR beta chains across the 550 to 700 repertoires, and 10 million to 11 million of these chains were shared by at least two donors. A nearest-neighbor algorithm error-corrected the raw reads and collapsed the reads into unique sequences, merging closely related sequences to remove PCR and sequencing errors. To assign V, D and J gene segments, CDR3 sequences were aligned to IMGT reference sequences. For a sequence to be retained, a match of at least six nucleotides was required to both a V gene segment and a J gene segment. A rearrangement was called productive if the CDR3 had no stop codons and remained in frame with V and J, and every other rearrangement was called non-productive. Following IMGT convention, CDR3 was defined as the stretch from the second conserved V-encoded cysteine to the conserved J-encoded phenylalanine. Sequences without an unambiguous match to a single V gene segment were excluded from the earlier analysis of 450 to 750 of the donors. In an earlier analysis of 587 of the donors, V segments were called functional above 56.7% productive rearrangements and were called segregating when the between-donor standard deviation exceeded 5%. To diagnose cytomegalovirus status from the catalog of TCR beta chain sequences, a statistical classification framework was built. In a later analysis, TCR nucleotide sequences were compared against IMGT/GENE-DB human TR gene sequences so that V and J genes could be assigned. The TCRdist pipeline was used in a later analysis to assign CDR3 sequences and most-parsimonious VDJ recombination scenarios. In a later analysis, each TCR beta chain was defined by its CDR3 amino acid sequence together with its V-gene family, and reads lacking a unique V-gene family were excluded. As a way to deal with suspected cross-contamination and a sequencing artifact, a later analysis dropped roughly 620 nucleotide sequences that were highly shared and had low generation probability. In a later analysis, a clonal expansion index for each public chain was calculated from normalized within-repertoire ranks of inferred template counts. In a later analysis, generation probabilities were computed with a VDJ recombination model fitted to out-of-frame rearrangements, and the resulting probabilities were checked against IGoR. In a later analysis, TCR-TCR, TCR-HLA and TCR-CMV co-occurrence was scored with hypergeometric tests, and a repertoire-size bias correction was applied to TCR pairs. In a later analysis, false discovery rates were estimated by permuting HLA or CMV assignments 20 times. In a later analysis, co-occurring TCRs were grouped using DBSCAN, and TCRdist sequence similarity was added for clustering within HLA-allele-positive subsets. Repertoires with fewer than 30,000 or more than 120,000 public chains were left out of co-occurrence clustering, as were five repertoires with anomalous nucleotide sharing. TCRdb carries this immuneACCESS record with in-frame sequences only. Its versions omit some clonotypes, under half of them owing to an unresolved V gene in the studies checked, with the rest unexplained. D and trimming come from the DNA, and the V and J calls and clone size come from that table. The sample includes 120,000 to 150,000 clones, with 60% to 80% observed a single time. The top ten hold 4.9% of the sample.

The trim is 3 bases for V and 2 bases for J, with a gap of 10 bases between the germline ends. Via the germline V gene, CDR1 is MNHEY and CDR2 SVGAGI. Counted from cysteine to phenylalanine, this CDR3 has 14 amino acids. The kept DNA is CDR3 alone, 42 bases in frame from the first base. This clone was found a few times. Its specific antigen is unknown. No base-level quality is on record; no much larger clone is a single base apart. The source material was PBMCs. The sequence links TRBV6-5 to TRBJ1-1; no D segment can be confidently identified. This TCR derives from a woman aged 50 to 65 in good health and CMV-seronegative. The encoded CDR3 is CASSYTTYNTEAFF. Here is the DNA: TGTGCCAGCAGTTATACGACTTATAACACTGAAGCTTTCTTT.